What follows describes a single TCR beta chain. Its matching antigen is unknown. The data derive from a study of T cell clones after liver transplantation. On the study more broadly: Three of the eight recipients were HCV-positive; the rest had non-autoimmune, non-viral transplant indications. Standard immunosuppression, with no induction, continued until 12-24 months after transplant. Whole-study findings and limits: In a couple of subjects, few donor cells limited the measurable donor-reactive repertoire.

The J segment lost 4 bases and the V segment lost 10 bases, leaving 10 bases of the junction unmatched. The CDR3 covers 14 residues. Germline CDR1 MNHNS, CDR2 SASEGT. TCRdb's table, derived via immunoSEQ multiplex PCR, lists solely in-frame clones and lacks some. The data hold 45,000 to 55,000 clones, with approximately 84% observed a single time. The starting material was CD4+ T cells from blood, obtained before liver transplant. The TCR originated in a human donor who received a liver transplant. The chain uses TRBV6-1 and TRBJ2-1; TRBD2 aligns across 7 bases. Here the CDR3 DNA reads TGTGCCATCCAGCGGGGCGCTGGGTACAATGAGCAGTTCTTC. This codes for CAIQRGAGYNEQFF.